The clone carrying this T cell receptor (beta chain) was picked up a small number of times. From germline, CDR1 is KGHSY and CDR2 FQNENV. The CDR3 runs 15 residues. With V trimmed by 0 bases and J by 8 bases, 5 bases remained unmatched. The protocol was immunoSEQ multiplex PCR, while the TCRdb copy is restricted to in-frame clones and leaves out a portion. The sample yields approximately 210,000 clones, roughly four fifths seen once. The record originates from a study of blood T cell repertoires in COVID-19. Overall study: Sites in the United States, Italy and Spain provided acute and convalescent COVID-19 samples.

This TCR derives from a woman between 50 and 59 years old with active or convalescent COVID-19. V usage is TRBV16 and J usage is TRBJ2-1, with TRBD1 matching over 9 bases. The specimen was peripheral blood. For the CDR3, the DNA is TGTGCCAGCAGCCAATCTGGGACAGGGCTGTATGAGCAGTTCTTC. It is translated as CASSQSGTGLYEQFF.